In its sample, the clone carrying this TCR beta chain was seen a few times. Its antigen is not identified. At least 6 micrograms of total RNA were extracted per sample. The data are from a study of blood T cells in healthy people across ages. Alongside a J-beta primer mix, a sample-barcoded 5' primer served in a second PCR lasting about 7 to 12 cycles. Using its own MiXCR run on the 5' RACE reads, TCRdb lists one record per CDR3 protein. The table lists about 670,000 distinct CDR3 sequences, around 41% of them singletons. Broader study findings: In older individuals, TCR beta diversity per million T cells was lower, falling roughly linearly with age. It was the long-lived donors that had more naive CD4+ cells and higher diversity than aged donors.

The sample comprised blood. The origin of this receptor is a man at least 80 years old in good health.

CDR3 coding DNA: TGCGCCAGCAGCCAAGATCGCGGACAAAGCCAGTACTTC. Amino acids: CASSQDRGQSQYF. The chain joins TRBV4-3 to TRBJ2-5; tentative D call: TRBD1 (5 bases). The CDR3 is 13 residues long. The V gene lost 0 bases and the J gene lost 10 bases, with 12 bases spanning the gap. Germline CDR1 is LGHNA and CDR2 is YSLEER.